This T cell receptor beta chain came from a study of response to subunit inactivated influenza vaccine. Using its own MiXCR run on the RT-PCR reads, TCRdb lists one record per CDR3 protein. The table has under 550,000 distinct CDR3 sequences, approximately 7.7% seen once. This TCR derives from a man aged 50 to 69 who received an inactivated influenza vaccine. The source was PBMCs from blood, collected 23 to 25 months after vaccination.

The CDR3 DNA is TGTGCCAGCAGTGCGGGACCAGAGCAGTTCTTC. It yields the protein CASSAGPEQFF. This rearrangement joins TRBV6-6 to TRBJ2-1, with a tentative D call TRBD2 (6 bases). The V gene lost 5 bases and the J gene lost 10 bases, with 9 bases spanning the gap. Germline CDR1 reads MNHNY; CDR2 reads SVGAGI (reference sequence). The CDR3 spans 11 residues.